This T cell receptor (beta chain) was identified during a study of T cell changes during pregnancy in multiple sclerosis. The assay was immunoSEQ multiplex PCR, and TCRdb's table has in-frame clones only and misses some. The table records around 60,000 clones, around 96% of them present only once. CDR3 size: 17 residues. V was shortened by 4 bases and J by 2 bases, with 22 bases between the two germline ends. The germline CDR1 and CDR2 sequences are SQVTM and ANQGSEA. The rearrangement joins TRBV29-1 to TRBJ2-3; perhaps TRBD1 as D (5 bases). The TCR sequence derives from a female donor with multiple sclerosis, enrolled in a pregnancy study. The source material was CD8+ T cells from peripheral blood mononuclear cells, sampled after pregnancy. The CDR3 spells CSVAGHAPIIPTDTQYF. Written as DNA, the CDR3 is TGCAGCGTTGCCGGACACGCGCCAATCATCCCCACAGATACGCAGTATTTT.